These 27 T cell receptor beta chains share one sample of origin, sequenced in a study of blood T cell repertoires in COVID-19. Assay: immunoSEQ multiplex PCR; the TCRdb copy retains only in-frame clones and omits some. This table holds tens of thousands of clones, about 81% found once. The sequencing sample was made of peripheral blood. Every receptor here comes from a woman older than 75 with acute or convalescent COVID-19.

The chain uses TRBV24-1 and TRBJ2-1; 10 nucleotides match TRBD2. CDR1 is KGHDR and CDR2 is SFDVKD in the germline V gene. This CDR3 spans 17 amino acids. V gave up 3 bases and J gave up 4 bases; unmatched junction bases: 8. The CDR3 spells CATSDRSTSGPYNEQFF. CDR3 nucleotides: TGTGCCACCAGTGATCGGTCGACTAGCGGGCCGTACAATGAGCAGTTCTTC.

The CDR3 region is CASSPPGGNEQFF. CDR3 DNA sequence: TGTGCCAGCAGTCCCCCAGGAGGGAATGAGCAGTTCTTC. This chain joins TRBV2 and TRBJ2-1, with D perhaps TRBD2 (6 bases). The CDR3 length is 13 residues. V was pared by 5 bases and J by 7 bases, with 12 bases between. Per the germline V gene, CDR1 is SNHLY and CDR2 is FYNNEI.

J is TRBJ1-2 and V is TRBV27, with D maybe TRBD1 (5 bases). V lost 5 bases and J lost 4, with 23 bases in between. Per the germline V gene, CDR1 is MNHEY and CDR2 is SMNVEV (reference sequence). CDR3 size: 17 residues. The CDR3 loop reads CASSTHFRGREGYGYTF. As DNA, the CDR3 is TGTGCCAGCAGTACCCATTTCCGTGGCAGGGAGGGCTATGGCTACACCTTC.

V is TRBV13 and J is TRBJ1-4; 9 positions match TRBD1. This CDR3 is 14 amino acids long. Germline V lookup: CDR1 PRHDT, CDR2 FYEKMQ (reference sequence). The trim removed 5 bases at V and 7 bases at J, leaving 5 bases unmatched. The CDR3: CASSHRGQLEKLFF. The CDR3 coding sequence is TGTGCCAGCAGCCACAGGGGGCAGCTTGAAAAACTGTTTTTT.

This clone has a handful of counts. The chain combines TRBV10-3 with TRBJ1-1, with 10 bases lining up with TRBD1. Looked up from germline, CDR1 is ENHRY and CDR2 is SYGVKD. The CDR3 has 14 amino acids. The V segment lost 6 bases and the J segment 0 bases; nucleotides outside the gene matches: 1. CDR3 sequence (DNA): TGTGCCATCAGGACAGGGGGCATGAACACTGAAGCTTTCTTT. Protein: CAIRTGGMNTEAFF.

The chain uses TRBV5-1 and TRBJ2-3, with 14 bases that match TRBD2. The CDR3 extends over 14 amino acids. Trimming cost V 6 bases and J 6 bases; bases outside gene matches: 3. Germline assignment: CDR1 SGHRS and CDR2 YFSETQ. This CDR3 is CASKGLAGADTQYF. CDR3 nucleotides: TGCGCCAGCAAGGGACTAGCGGGAGCCGATACGCAGTATTTT.

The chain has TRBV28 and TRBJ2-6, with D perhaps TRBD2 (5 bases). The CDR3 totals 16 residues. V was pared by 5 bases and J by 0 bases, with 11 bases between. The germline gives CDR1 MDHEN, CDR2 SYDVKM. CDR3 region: CASSPDFISGANVLTF. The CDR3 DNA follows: TGTGCCAGCAGTCCGGACTTTATCTCTGGGGCCAACGTCCTGACTTTC.

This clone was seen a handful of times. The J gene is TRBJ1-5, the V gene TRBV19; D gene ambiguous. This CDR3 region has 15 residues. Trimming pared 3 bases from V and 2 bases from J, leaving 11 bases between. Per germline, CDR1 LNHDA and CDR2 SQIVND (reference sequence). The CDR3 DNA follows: TGTGCCAGTAGTATCTGGAGCACGGGCAATCAGCCCCAGCATTTT. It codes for CASSIWSTGNQPQHF.

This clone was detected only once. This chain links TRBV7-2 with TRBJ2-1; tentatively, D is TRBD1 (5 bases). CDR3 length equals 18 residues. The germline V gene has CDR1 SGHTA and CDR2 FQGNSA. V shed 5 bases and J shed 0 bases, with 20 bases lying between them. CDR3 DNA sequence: TGTGCCAGCAGCCCAGGGCCATCGATATCGAGCTCCTACAATGAGCAGTTCTTC. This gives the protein CASSPGPSISSSYNEQFF.

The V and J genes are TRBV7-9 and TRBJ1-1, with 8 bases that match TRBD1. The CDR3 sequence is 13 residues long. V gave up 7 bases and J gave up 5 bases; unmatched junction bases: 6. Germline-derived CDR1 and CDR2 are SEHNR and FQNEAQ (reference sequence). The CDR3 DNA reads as TGTGCCAGCAACTCACAGGGGGGAACTGAAGCTTTCTTT. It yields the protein CASNSQGGTEAFF.

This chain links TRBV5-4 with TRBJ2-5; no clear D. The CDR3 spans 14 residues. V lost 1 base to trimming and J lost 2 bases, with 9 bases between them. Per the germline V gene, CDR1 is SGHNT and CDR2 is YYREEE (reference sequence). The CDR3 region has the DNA TGTGCCAGCAGCTTGCCCAGAAATCAAGAGACCCAGTACTTC. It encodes CASSLPRNQETQYF.

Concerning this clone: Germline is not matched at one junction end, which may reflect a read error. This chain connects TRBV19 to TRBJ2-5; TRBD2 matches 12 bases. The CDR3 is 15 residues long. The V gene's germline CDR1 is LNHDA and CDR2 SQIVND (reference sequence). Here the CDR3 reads CASSMTSGSPETQYF. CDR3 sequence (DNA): TGTGCCAGCAGTATGACTAGCGGGAGCCCTGAGACCCAGTACTTC. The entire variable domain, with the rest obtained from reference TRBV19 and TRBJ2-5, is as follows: DGGITQSPKYLFRKEGQNVTLSCEQNLNHDAMYWYRQDPGQGLRLIYYSQIVNDFQKGDIAEGYSVSREKKESFPLTVTSAQKNPTAFYLCASSMTSGSPETQYFGPGTRLLVL.

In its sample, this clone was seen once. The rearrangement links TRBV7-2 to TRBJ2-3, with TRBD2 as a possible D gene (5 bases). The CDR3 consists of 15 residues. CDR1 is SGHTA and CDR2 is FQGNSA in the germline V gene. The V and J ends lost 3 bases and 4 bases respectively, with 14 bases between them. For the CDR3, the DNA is TGTGCCAGCAGCTTTCGGCTAGCAGGTGCAGATACGCAGTATTTT. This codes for CASSFRLAGADTQYF.

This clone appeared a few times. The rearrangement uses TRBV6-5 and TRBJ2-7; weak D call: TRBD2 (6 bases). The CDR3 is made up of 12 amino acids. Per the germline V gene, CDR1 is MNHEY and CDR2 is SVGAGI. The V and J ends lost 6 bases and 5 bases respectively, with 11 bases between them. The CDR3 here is CASRGDSHEQYF. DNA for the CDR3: TGTGCCAGCAGGGGGGACTCACACGAGCAGTACTTC.

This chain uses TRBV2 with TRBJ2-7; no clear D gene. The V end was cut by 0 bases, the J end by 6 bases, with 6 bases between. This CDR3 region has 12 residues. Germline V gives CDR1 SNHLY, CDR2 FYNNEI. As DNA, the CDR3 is TGTGCCAGCAGTGAAGCGCGCGTCGAGCAGTACTTC. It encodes CASSEARVEQYF.

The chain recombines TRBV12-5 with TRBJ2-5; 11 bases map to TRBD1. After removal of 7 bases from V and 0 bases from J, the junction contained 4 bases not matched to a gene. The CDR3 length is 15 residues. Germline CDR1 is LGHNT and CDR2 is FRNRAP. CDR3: CASERDRGNQETQYF. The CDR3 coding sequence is TGTGCTAGTGAGCGGGACAGGGGGAACCAAGAGACCCAGTACTTC.

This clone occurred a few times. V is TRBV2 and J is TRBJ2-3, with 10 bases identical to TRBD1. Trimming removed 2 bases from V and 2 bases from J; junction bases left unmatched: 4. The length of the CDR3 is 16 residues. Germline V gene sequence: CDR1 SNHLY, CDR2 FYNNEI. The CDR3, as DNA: TGTGCCAGCAGTGAACCCGGGACAGGGGCCACAGATACGCAGTATTTT. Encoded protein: CASSEPGTGATDTQYF.

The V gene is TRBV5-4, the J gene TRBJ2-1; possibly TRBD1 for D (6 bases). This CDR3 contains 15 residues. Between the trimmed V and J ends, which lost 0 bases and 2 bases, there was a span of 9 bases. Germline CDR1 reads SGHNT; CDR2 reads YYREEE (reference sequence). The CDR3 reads CASSLERGTYNEQFF. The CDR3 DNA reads TGTGCCAGCAGCTTGGAGAGGGGGACCTACAATGAGCAGTTCTTC.

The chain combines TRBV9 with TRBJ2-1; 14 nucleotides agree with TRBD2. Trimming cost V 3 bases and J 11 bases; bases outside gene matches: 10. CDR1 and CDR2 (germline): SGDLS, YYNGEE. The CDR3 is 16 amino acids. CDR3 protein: CASSAPATSGRAKQFF. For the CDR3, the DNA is TGTGCCAGCAGCGCCCCCGCGACTAGCGGGAGGGCCAAGCAGTTCTTC.

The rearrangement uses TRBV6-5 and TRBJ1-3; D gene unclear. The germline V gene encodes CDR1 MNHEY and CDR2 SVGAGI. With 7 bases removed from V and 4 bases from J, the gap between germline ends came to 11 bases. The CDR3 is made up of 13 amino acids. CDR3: CASTEHQGNTIYF. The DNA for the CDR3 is TGTGCCAGCACGGAGCACCAGGGAAACACCATATATTTT.

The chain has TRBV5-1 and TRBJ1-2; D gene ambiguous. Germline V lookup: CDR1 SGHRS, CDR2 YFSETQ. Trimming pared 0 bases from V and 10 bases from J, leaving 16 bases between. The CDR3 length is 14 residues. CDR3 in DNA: TGCGCCAGCAGCTTGGAGGGAGCTCCAAGATCCTACACCTTC. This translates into CASSLEGAPRSYTF.

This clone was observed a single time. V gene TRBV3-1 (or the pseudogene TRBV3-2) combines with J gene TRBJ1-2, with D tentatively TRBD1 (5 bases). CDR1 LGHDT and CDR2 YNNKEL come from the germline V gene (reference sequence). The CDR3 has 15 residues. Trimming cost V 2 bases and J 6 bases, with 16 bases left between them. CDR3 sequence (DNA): TGTGCCAGCAGCCAAACCACCGTGGGGGGTGATGGCTACACCTTC. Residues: CASSQTTVGGDGYTF.

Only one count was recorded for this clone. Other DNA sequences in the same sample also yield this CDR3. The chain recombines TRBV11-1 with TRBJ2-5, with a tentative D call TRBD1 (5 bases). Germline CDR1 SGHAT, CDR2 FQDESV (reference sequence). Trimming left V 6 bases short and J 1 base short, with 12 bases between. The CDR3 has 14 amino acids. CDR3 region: CASSFRQPQETQYF. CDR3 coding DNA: TGTGCCAGCAGTTTCCGACAGCCCCAAGAGACCCAGTACTTC.

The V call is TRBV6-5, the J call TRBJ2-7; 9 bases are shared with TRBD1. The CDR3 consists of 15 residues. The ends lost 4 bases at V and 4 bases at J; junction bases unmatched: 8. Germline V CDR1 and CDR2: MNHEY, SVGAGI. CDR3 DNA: TGTGCCAGCAGTTCCCCCCAGGGACAGGGTTACGAGCAGTACTTC. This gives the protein CASSSPQGQGYEQYF.

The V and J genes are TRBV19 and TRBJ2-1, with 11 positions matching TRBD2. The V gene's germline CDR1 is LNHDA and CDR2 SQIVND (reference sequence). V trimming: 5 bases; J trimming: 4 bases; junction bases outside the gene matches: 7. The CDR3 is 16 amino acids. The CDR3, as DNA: TGTGCCAGTAGTCCCACCGGGACTAGCGGATACAATGAGCAGTTCTTC. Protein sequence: CASSPTGTSGYNEQFF. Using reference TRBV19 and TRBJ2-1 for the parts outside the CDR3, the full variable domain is DGGITQSPKYLFRKEGQNVTLSCEQNLNHDAMYWYRQDPGQGLRLIYYSQIVNDFQKGDIAEGYSVSREKKESFPLTVTSAQKNPTAFYLCASSPTGTSGYNEQFFGPGTRLTVL.

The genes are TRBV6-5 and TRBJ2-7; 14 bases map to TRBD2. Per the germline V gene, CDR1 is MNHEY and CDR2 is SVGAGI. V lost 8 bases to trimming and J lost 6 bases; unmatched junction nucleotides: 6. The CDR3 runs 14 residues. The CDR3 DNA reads TGTGCCAGCGGGGGACTAGCGGGAGCAGGCGAGCAGTACTTC. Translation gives CASGGLAGAGEQYF.

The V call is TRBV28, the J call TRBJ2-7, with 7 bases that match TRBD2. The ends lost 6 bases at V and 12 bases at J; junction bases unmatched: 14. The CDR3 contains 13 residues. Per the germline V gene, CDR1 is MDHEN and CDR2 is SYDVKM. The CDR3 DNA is TGTGCCAGCAGACCCCCGTTGGGGGAGGGTTGGTACTTC. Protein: CASRPPLGEGWYF.